The 24 T cell receptor beta chains given below trace back to one sample, sequenced in a study of T cell responses to AZD1222 COVID-19 vaccine. Assay: immunoSEQ multiplex PCR; the TCRdb copy retains only in-frame clones and omits some. The repertoire holds about 150,000 clones, with over 90% as singletons. The material was peripheral blood, obtained on day 0 of AZD1222 vaccination. These receptors were taken from an adult in good health.

The chain carries TRBV7-2 and TRBJ1-1, with 11 bases aligning to TRBD1. Unmatched junction bases numbered 7, after V lost 4 bases and J lost 6 bases. Germline CDR1 SGHTA, CDR2 FQGNSA. This CDR3 contains 15 residues. The CDR3 reads CASSSGTGGLSEAFF. In DNA form, the CDR3 reads TGTGCCAGCAGCTCTGGGACAGGGGGATTGTCTGAAGCTTTCTTT.

The chain is built from TRBV4-2 and TRBJ2-1; the D call may be TRBD1 or TRBD2 (6 bases each). The CDR3 extends over 18 amino acids. Germline values: CDR1 LGHNA, CDR2 YNFKEQ. V dropped 0 bases and J dropped 2 bases, with 17 bases sitting between them. CDR3 DNA: TGTGCCAGCAGCCAAGATCTTGTTAGGGGGGTAGCCTACAATGAGCAGTTCTTC. It yields the protein CASSQDLVRGVAYNEQFF.

This chain uses TRBV19 with TRBJ2-5, with D possibly being TRBD1 (6 bases). Looked up from germline, CDR1 is LNHDA and CDR2 is SQIVND (reference sequence). The V and J ends lost 3 bases and 1 base respectively, with 9 bases between them. CDR3 length equals 14 residues. The CDR3, as DNA: TGTGCCAGTAGTATGACAGGAGTCCAAGAGACCCAGTACTTC. Translation: CASSMTGVQETQYF.

The J gene is TRBJ2-7, the V gene TRBV19; D call uncertain. Germline CDR1 and CDR2: LNHDA and SQIVND (reference sequence). This CDR3 comprises 14 residues. V was shortened by 1 base and J by 3 bases, with 10 bases between the two germline ends. CDR3 sequence: CASSIVGGIYEQYF. CDR3 bases: TGTGCCAGTAGTATAGTCGGCGGAATCTACGAGCAGTACTTC.

The chain joins TRBV19 to TRBJ2-7; D is ambiguous. The ends were cut back, 0 bases at V and 0 bases at J, with 9 bases in the middle. Germline loops: CDR1 LNHDA, CDR2 SQIVND (reference sequence). There are 15 residues in the CDR3. The DNA for the CDR3 is TGTGCCAGTAGTATAGATCTTGGCAGCTCCTACGAGCAGTACTTC. Amino acid sequence: CASSIDLGSSYEQYF.

Concerning this clone: This same CDR3 is encoded by further DNA sequences in the sample. The chain carries TRBV12-3 or TRBV12-4 and TRBJ1-2, with 9 positions matching TRBD1. The CDR3 runs to 13 residues. V trimming: 3 bases; J trimming: 8 bases; junction bases outside the gene matches: 4. This CDR3 reads CASSLGQGWGYTF. CDR3 DNA sequence: TGTGCCAGCAGTTTGGGACAGGGTTGGGGCTACACCTTC.

The chain links TRBV7-3 to TRBJ1-2; D perhaps matches TRBD1 (5 bases). Germline V gives CDR1 SGHTA, CDR2 FQGTGA. This CDR3 has 14 amino acids. V shed 2 bases and J shed 4 bases, with 11 bases lying between them. The CDR3 DNA reads TGTGCCAGCAGCTTAGGGGACCCCTCCTATGGCTACACCTTC. It is translated as CASSLGDPSYGYTF.

This chain links TRBV6-5 with TRBJ2-3, with 8 bases identical to TRBD2. The germline CDR1 and CDR2 sequences are MNHEY and SVGAGI. The CDR3 extends over 15 amino acids. Trimming cost V 6 bases and J 5 bases; bases outside gene matches: 10. The CDR3 reads CASSRGGSSGDTQYF. The CDR3 region has the DNA TGTGCCAGCAGCCGCGGGGGGAGCAGTGGAGATACGCAGTATTTT.

The rearrangement uses TRBV2 and TRBJ2-7; 7 bases align to TRBD2. J was trimmed by 6 bases and V by 1 base; bases with no gene match: 6. This CDR3 has 14 residues. Germline V CDR1 and CDR2: SNHLY, FYNNEI. CDR3 protein: CASSEGGRHGEQYF. The CDR3 bases are TGTGCCAGCAGTGAAGGCGGGAGACATGGCGAGCAGTACTTC. The full variable domain, with the rest looked up from reference TRBV2 and TRBJ2-7, is EPEVTQTPSHQVTQMGQEVILRCVPISNHLYFYWYRQILGQKVEFLVSFYNNEISEKSEIFDDQFSVERPDGSNFTLKIRSTKLEDSAMYFCASSEGGRHGEQYFGPGTRLTVT.

The J gene is TRBJ2-7, the V gene TRBV11-2; weak D call: TRBD2 (6 bases). V dropped 1 base and J dropped 3 bases, with 16 bases sitting between them. The CDR3 runs 16 residues. From germline, CDR1 is SGHAT and CDR2 FQNNGV. As DNA, the CDR3 is TGTGCCAGCAGCTTAGGGCAGACAGTAGCGGTCTACGAGCAGTACTTC. This encodes CASSLGQTVAVYEQYF.

The V and J genes are TRBV3-1 (or the pseudogene TRBV3-2) and TRBJ2-3; 8 bases fit TRBD2. CDR1 is LGHDT, CDR2 YNNKEL, per germline (reference sequence). This CDR3 has 18 amino acids. V was clipped by 3 bases and J by 3 bases; unmatched bases: 14. CDR3 sequence: CASSHSWREETSTDTQYF. CDR3 in DNA: TGTGCCAGCAGCCACTCGTGGCGGGAGGAAACCTCTACAGATACGCAGTATTTT.

CDR3 region: CASRRGGAQSGNTIYF. CDR3 nucleotides: TGTGCCAGTCGACGGGGAGGAGCCCAATCTGGAAACACCATATATTTT. The chain is built from TRBV19 and TRBJ1-3; D uncertain. V dropped 8 bases and J dropped 1 base, with 18 bases sitting between them. This CDR3 has 16 residues. Germline CDR1 and CDR2: LNHDA and SQIVND (reference sequence).

The V and J genes are TRBV2 and TRBJ2-2, with D possibly matching TRBD1 (6 bases). The CDR3 covers 15 residues. V shed 3 bases and J shed 5 bases, with 13 bases lying between them. Germline V CDR1 and CDR2: SNHLY, FYNNEI. The chain's CDR3 is CASSEWTVRTGELFF. The CDR3 DNA sequence: TGTGCCAGCAGTGAGTGGACAGTTCGGACCGGGGAGCTGTTTTTT.

The rearrangement joins TRBV4-1 to TRBJ2-3; D remains unclear. The germline CDR1 and CDR2 sequences are MGHRA and YSYEKL. V was trimmed by 1 base and J by 4 bases, leaving 0 bases between them. The CDR3 is 11 residues long. CDR3 sequence (DNA): TGCGCCAGCAGCCAAGCAGATACGCAGTATTTT. This gives the protein CASSQADTQYF.

The chain employs TRBV28 and TRBJ1-5; tentative D call: TRBD1 (6 bases). The CDR3 loop spans 16 amino acids. Between the trimmed V and J ends, which lost 4 bases and 3 bases, there was a span of 16 bases. Per germline, CDR1 MDHEN and CDR2 SYDVKM. This CDR3 reads CASSSSGVWFNQPQHF. CDR3 DNA sequence: TGTGCCAGCAGTTCGTCAGGGGTTTGGTTCAATCAGCCCCAGCATTTT.

The chain carries TRBV10-3 and TRBJ1-1; D is ambiguous. This CDR3 has 15 residues. Trimming pared 2 bases from V and 11 bases from J, leaving 21 bases between. In germline, CDR1 is ENHRY, CDR2 SYGVKD. As DNA, the CDR3 is TGTGCCATCAGTGAGAAAGAGTCTGGAACTCTGGGGGCTTTCTTT. Its protein product is CAISEKESGTLGAFF.

A single count supports this clone. This chain uses TRBV11-1 with TRBJ2-7; 9 nucleotides match TRBD2. V was pared by 3 bases and J by 0 bases, with 6 bases of the junction left unmatched. This CDR3 comprises 16 residues. Germline V lookup: CDR1 SGHAT, CDR2 FQDESV (reference sequence). The CDR3 is CASSFASGASSYEQYF. The DNA of the CDR3 is TGTGCCAGCAGCTTTGCTAGCGGGGCGAGCTCCTACGAGCAGTACTTC.

This clone was picked up one time. The V call is TRBV11-1, the J call TRBJ2-2; unclear D gene. The CDR3 contains 15 residues. Germline CDR1 SGHAT, CDR2 FQDESV (reference sequence). The germline V and J ends were trimmed by 5 bases and 0 bases, with 10 bases remaining between them. CDR3 protein: CASSPSQTNTGELFF. The CDR3 DNA is TGTGCCAGCAGCCCCTCGCAAACGAACACCGGGGAGCTGTTTTTT.

The CDR3 region has the DNA TGTGCCAGCAGCTTACGTGACGGGGCAGATACGCAGTATTTT. Its protein is CASSLRDGADTQYF. This sequence joins TRBV11-3 and TRBJ2-3, with D tentatively TRBD2 (5 bases). V lost 2 bases, J lost 4 bases, and 10 bases lay in between. The CDR3 sequence is 14 residues long. CDR1 is SGHNT, CDR2 YENEEA, per germline.

This chain joins TRBV10-3 and TRBJ2-3; 10 bases align to TRBD2. This CDR3 is built from 17 residues. CDR1 and CDR2 (germline): ENHRY, SYGVKD. Losses at the gene ends were 4 bases for V and 4 bases for J; bases not matched to a gene: 11. CDR3: CAISALASGGYSDTQYF. The CDR3 DNA sequence: TGTGCCATCAGTGCCTTGGCTAGCGGGGGCTACTCAGATACGCAGTATTTT.

CDR3 region: CASSLLTSGSHSYYEQYF. The CDR3 DNA reads as TGCGCCAGCAGCTTGCTGACTAGCGGGAGCCATTCCTACTACGAGCAGTACTTC. The V gene is TRBV5-1, the J gene TRBJ2-7; TRBD2 matches 12 bases. This CDR3 is 18 amino acids long. Germline V CDR1 and CDR2: SGHRS, YFSETQ. Trimming at V came to 1 base and at J to 3 bases, leaving 11 bases not matched to a gene.

This rearrangement joins TRBV2 to TRBJ1-2; TRBD1 aligns across 9 bases. Trimming removed 6 bases from V and 4 bases from J; junction bases left unmatched: 6. The CDR3 runs 14 residues. Germline V gene data show CDR1 as SNHLY and CDR2 as FYNNEI. The CDR3 region has the DNA TGTGCCAGCAGGGGACAGGGAGTTTTCTATGGCTACACCTTC. It yields the protein CASRGQGVFYGYTF.

The chain combines TRBV18 with TRBJ2-7, with 7 positions matching TRBD2. The CDR3 consists of 15 residues. The V gene's germline CDR1 is KGHSH and CDR2 LQKENI. V lost 0 bases, J lost 2 bases, and 4 bases stayed unmatched. CDR3 in DNA: TGTGCCAGCTCACCACCGGGGAGGGGCACCTACGAGCAGTACTTC. Translation gives CASSPPGRGTYEQYF.

The V call is TRBV5-4, the J call TRBJ1-5, with TRBD1 identical over 8 bases. There are 14 residues in the CDR3. After removal of 5 bases from V and 6 bases from J, the junction contained 7 bases not matched to a gene. Germline V lookup: CDR1 SGHNT, CDR2 YYREEE (reference sequence). In DNA, the CDR3 is TGTGCCAGCAGTTATCAGGGGGCAGTTCAGCCCCAGCATTTT. This sequence encodes CASSYQGAVQPQHF.